What follows is one T cell receptor beta chain and its context. Its antigen is still unknown. The record originates from a study of cytomegalovirus exposure and HLA in healthy donors. Study conclusions and caveats: High specificity and sensitivity for cytomegalovirus status were reported for the classifier. In vitro confirmation showed three CMV-associated chains to be CMV antigen specific.

Primers: 60 Vbeta forward and 13 Jbeta reverse. The protocol was immunoSEQ multiplex PCR, while the TCRdb copy is restricted to in-frame clones and leaves out a portion. This repertoire shows some 80,000 clones, around 60% found once; its top ten account for roughly 4%. These donors, healthy bone marrow donors, were studied. The CDR3 consists of 16 residues. Germline trimming cut 4 bases from V and 0 bases from J; bases unmatched to any gene: 5. CDR1 is SGHRS, CDR2 YFSETQ, per germline. V and J are TRBV5-1 and TRBJ2-4, with TRBD1 matching 9 bases. Sequencing was done on a sample of PBMCs. This clonotype originated in a male donor in good health and CMV-seropositive. Here the CDR3 DNA reads TGCGCCAGCAGCGCTGGGACAGGGCTAGCCAAAAACATTCAGTACTTC. This codes for CASSAGTGLAKNIQYF.